A selection of T cell receptor beta chains follows, all from one sample in a study of blood T cells in healthy people across ages. TCRdb recomputed calls from the 5' RACE reads with MiXCR, one row per CDR3 protein. The data contain roughly 1.9 million distinct CDR3 sequences, about two fifths of them singletons. The sample comprised blood. Source of these receptors: a human donor in good health. Both conserved end residues are part of each CDR3. The order of the fields is J gene, clone size, V gene, D gene, CDR3 DNA, CDR3 protein. A D gene is named only where the DNA matches it firmly. The listing skips clone size in some rows; elsewhere it reads once, few, many or a size class.

TRBJ1-6 | . | TRBV27 | TRBD1 | TGTGCCATTCAGACAGGGAACGATGAAAGGGATAGTTCACCCCTCCACTTT | CAIQTGNDERDSSPLHF
TRBJ1-1 | few | TRBV3-1 | . | TGTGCCAGCAGCCAAGGGAGGCTGGGTGAAGCTTTCTTT | CASSQGRLGEAFF
TRBJ1-1 | . | TRBV3-1 | TRBD1 | TGTGCCAGCAGCCACCCGACAGGGGCCACTGAAGCTTTCTTT | CASSHPTGATEAFF
TRBJ1-5 | . | TRBV5-1 | . | TGCGCCAGCAGCTCGGGCCCCGGCGAACAGCCCCAGCATTTT | CASSSGPGEQPQHF
TRBJ2-6 | many | TRBV19 | . | TGTGCCAGCAGGGCTTCTGGGGCCAACGTCCTGACTTTC | CASRASGANVLTF
TRBJ2-3 | . | TRBV7-2 | . | TGTGCCAGCACCAAGGATCCCACAGATACGCAGTATTTT | CASTKDPTDTQYF
TRBJ1-2 | few | TRBV27 | TRBD1 | TGTGCCATCCGGACAGGGGTGAACTATGGCTACACCTTC | CAIRTGVNYGYTF
TRBJ2-7 | few | TRBV5-1 | . | TGCGCCAGCAGCCCGGTTGACCCACCACGTGGCGAGCAGTACTTC | CASSPVDPPRGEQYF
TRBJ2-5 | . | TRBV5-1 | . | TGCGCCAGCAGCCGCCAACCGGGACCGGAAGAGACCCAGTACTTC | CASSRQPGPEETQYF
TRBJ2-1 | . | TRBV20-1 | TRBD2 | TGCAGTGCTAGAGATCCACTAGCGGACAATGAGCAGTTCTTC | CSARDPLADNEQFF
TRBJ2-3 | . | TRBV7-3 | . | TGTGCCAGCAGCTTAAGACCCGGCACAGATACGCAGTATTTT | CASSLRPGTDTQYF
TRBJ1-2 | many | TRBV28 | . | TGTGCCAGCAGTTTTCTGGGGCAGTCATATGGCTACACCTTC | CASSFLGQSYGYTF
TRBJ1-1 | . | TRBV7-9 | . | TGTGCCAGCAGCGCAACATTTAACACTGAAGCTTTCTTT | CASSATFNTEAFF
TRBJ1-2 | . | TRBV12-3/TRBV12-4 | TRBD1 | TGTGCCAGCAGTTTATCCCGGACAGGGAACTATGACTACACCTTC | CASSLSRTGNYDYTF
TRBJ1-6 | few | TRBV5-1 | . | TGCGCCAGCAGCTTGGAGGCGGGGGGTTCACCCCTCCACTTT | CASSLEAGGSPLHF
TRBJ2-5 | . | TRBV7-9 | . | TGTGCCAGCAGCCGGACGTCGAGTACGCCCCAAGAGACCCAGTACTTC | CASSRTSSTPQETQYF
TRBJ2-6 | . | TRBV5-5 | . | TGTGCCAGCAGCTTGGAGAAGGGGACAAACTCTGGGGCCAACGTCCTGACTTTC | CASSLEKGTNSGANVLTF
TRBJ1-1 | . | TRBV7-9 | . | TGTGCCAGCAGCTTCTCGGCAGGGTCCACTGAAGCTTTCTTT | CASSFSAGSTEAFF
TRBJ1-2 | few | TRBV5-1 | . | TGCGCCAGCAGCGAGGGGAGAACGGACTACACCTTC | CASSEGRTDYTF
TRBJ1-2 | . | TRBV9 | . | TGTGCCAGCAGCGTTAAGGGACCCTATGGCTACACCTTC | CASSVKGPYGYTF
TRBJ1-1 | . | TRBV20-1 | TRBD1 | TGCAGTGCCAGGGACAGTAGTGGGACTGAAGCTTTCTTT | CSARDSSGTEAFF
TRBJ1-3 | few | TRBV9 | . | TGTGCCAGCAGCGTCCCGAGAAACACCATATATTTT | CASSVPRNTIYF
TRBJ2-5 | . | TRBV18 | TRBD2 | TGTGCCAGCTCACCACCGAGCGGGGGAGGAATGGAGACCCAGTACTTC | CASSPPSGGGMETQYF
TRBJ1-1 | . | TRBV7-9 | . | TGTGCCAGCAGTTGGGAGGAACGCGCTGAAGCTTTCTTT | CASSWEERAEAFF
TRBJ2-6 | . | TRBV7-3 | . | TGTGCCAGCAGCCGCAGGGGGGGGGTCTCTGGGGCCAACGTCCTGACTTTC | CASSRRGGVSGANVLTF
TRBJ2-3 | . | TRBV15 | . | TGTGCCACCACGGGGGGCAGAAACACAGATACGCAGTATTTT | CATTGGRNTDTQYF
TRBJ1-2 | . | TRBV20-1 | . | TGCAGTGCTAGATCGACGGGACTCTATGGCTACACCTTC | CSARSTGLYGYTF
TRBJ2-5 | . | TRBV24-1 | . | TGTGCCACCCAAGGGAGTCGGGAGACCCAGTACTTC | CATQGSRETQYF
TRBJ2-3 | few | TRBV20-1 | . | TGCAGTGCTCTTACCGGGACTTGGGCGCAGACGCAGTATTTT | CSALTGTWAQTQYF
TRBJ2-4 | . | TRBV4-3 | TRBD1 | TGCGCCAGCAGCCAAGAATTCCTGGCGACAGGGAGAAAATGGAACATTCAGTACTTC | CASSQEFLATGRKWNIQYF
TRBJ2-3 | . | TRBV7-9 | . | TGTGCCAGCTTAGACAGGACTAGCACAGATACGCAGTATTTT | CASLDRTSTDTQYF
TRBJ1-3 | few | TRBV9 | . | TGTGCCAGCAGCGTTGGACTCTCTGGAAACACCATATATTTT | CASSVGLSGNTIYF
TRBJ2-5 | few | TRBV6-6 | . | TGTGCCAGCAGTTACATCCTAGCGGAGACCCAGTACTTC | CASSYILAETQYF
TRBJ1-4 | . | TRBV11-2 | . | TGTGCCAGCAGCTTAGTATTAAGCGGACGGGAAAAACTGTTTTTT | CASSLVLSGREKLFF
TRBJ2-1 | few | TRBV5-5 | . | TGTGCCAGCAGCACTCAGGTCGGTCCCTACAATGAGCAGTTCTTC | CASSTQVGPYNEQFF
TRBJ1-5 | . | TRBV24-1 | TRBD1 | TGTGCCACCAGTGATTCGAGGACAGGGGGCGTTAGCAATCAGCCCCAGCATTTT | CATSDSRTGGVSNQPQHF
TRBJ2-5 | . | TRBV12-3/TRBV12-4 | . | TGTACCAGCACAACGGGACTCCTCCTGAGGGAGACCCAGTACTTC | CTSTTGLLLRETQYF
TRBJ2-1 | . | TRBV11-2 | . | TGTGCCAGCAGCTTAGTTAGTAGCAGGAATGAGCAGTTCTTC | CASSLVSSRNEQFF
TRBJ2-5 | . | TRBV10-3 | . | TGTGCCATCAAAGGTGGGGACCTAGAGACCCAGTACTTC | CAIKGGDLETQYF
TRBJ2-1 | . | TRBV20-1 | . | TGCAGTGCGTCCCTGGGTTTCACCAATGAGCAGTTCTTC | CSASLGFTNEQFF
TRBJ2-5 | . | TRBV12-3/TRBV12-4 | . | TGTGCCAGCAGTTTAGATTCGGGCCCAATGGAGACCCAGTACTTC | CASSLDSGPMETQYF
TRBJ1-4 | few | TRBV6-5 | . | TGTGCCAGCAGTTACACTATAGATACAGGGTTCTGGGAAAAACTGTTTTTT | CASSYTIDTGFWEKLFF